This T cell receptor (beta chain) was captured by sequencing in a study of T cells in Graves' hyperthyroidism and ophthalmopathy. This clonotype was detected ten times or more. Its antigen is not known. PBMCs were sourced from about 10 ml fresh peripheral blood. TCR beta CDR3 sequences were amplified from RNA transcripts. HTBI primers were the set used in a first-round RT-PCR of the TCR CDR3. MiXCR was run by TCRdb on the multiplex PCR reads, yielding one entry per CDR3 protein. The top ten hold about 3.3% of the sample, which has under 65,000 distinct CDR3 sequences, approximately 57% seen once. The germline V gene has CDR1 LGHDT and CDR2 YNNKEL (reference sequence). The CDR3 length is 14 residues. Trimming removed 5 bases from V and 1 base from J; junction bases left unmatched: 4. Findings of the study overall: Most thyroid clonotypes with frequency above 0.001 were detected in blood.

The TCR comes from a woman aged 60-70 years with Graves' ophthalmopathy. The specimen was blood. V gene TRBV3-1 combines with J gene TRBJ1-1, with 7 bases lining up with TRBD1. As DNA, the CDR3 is TGTGCCAGCAGCGAACAGGGGAAGAACACTGAAGCTTTCTTT. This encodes CASSEQGKNTEAFF.